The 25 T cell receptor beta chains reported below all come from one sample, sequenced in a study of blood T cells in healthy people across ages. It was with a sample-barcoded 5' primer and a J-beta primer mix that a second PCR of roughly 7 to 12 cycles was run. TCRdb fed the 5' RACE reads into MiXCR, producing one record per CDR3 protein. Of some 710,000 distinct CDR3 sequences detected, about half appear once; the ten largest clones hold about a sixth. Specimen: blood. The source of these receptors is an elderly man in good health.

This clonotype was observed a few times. CDR3 loop: CASSLPSRQLTQYF. In DNA, the CDR3 is TGTGCCAGCAGTTTACCATCCCGACAACTGACCCAGTACTTC. The rearrangement joins TRBV12-3 or TRBV12-4 to TRBJ2-5; D remains ambiguous. Trimming took 2 bases from V and 7 from J, leaving 14 bases between them. This CDR3 is 14 amino acids long.

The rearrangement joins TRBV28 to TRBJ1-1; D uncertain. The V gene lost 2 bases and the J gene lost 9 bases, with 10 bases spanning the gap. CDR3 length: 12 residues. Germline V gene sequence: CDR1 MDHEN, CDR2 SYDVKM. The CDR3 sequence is CASSLGLGQAFF. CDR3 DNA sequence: TGTGCCAGCAGTTTAGGATTGGGTCAAGCTTTCTTT.

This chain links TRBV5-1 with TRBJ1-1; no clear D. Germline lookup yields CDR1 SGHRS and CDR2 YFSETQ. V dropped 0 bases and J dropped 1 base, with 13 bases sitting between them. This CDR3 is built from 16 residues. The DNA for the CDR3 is TGCGCCAGCAGCTTGGCCGCAGTACAGAAGAACACTGAAGCTTTCTTT. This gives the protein CASSLAAVQKNTEAFF.

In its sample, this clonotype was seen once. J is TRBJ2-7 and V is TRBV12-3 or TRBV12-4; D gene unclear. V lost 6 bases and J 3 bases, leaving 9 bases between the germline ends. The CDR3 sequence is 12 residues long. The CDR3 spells CASRDPYYEQYF. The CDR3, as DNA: TGTGCCAGCAGGGACCCGTACTACGAGCAGTACTTC.

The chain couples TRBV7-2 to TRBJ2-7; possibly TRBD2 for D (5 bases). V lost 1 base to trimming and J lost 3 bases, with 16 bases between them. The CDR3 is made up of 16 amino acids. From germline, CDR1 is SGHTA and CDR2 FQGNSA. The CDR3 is CASSLEGGSGFYEQYF. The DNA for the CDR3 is TGTGCCAGCAGCTTAGAGGGCGGATCGGGGTTCTACGAGCAGTACTTC.

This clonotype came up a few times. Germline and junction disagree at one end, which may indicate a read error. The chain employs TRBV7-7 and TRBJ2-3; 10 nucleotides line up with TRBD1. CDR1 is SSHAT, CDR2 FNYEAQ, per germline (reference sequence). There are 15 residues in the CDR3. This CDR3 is CASSFGTGDADTQYF. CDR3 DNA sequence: TGTGCTAGCAGCTTCGGGACAGGGGACGCAGATACGCAGTATTTT.

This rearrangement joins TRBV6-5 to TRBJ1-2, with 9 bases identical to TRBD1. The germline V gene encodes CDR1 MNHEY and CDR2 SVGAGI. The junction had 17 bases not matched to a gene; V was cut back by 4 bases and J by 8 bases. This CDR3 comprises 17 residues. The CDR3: CASSSSATGGSQRGYTF. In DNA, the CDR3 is TGTGCCAGCAGTTCTTCCGCGACAGGGGGATCGCAGCGCGGCTACACCTTC.

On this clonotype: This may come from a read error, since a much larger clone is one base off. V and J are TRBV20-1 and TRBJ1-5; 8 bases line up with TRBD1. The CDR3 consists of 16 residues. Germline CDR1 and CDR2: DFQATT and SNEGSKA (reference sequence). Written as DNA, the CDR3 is TGCAGTGCTAGAGATTTACAGGGGGATAGCAATAAGCCCCAGCATTTT. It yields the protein CSARDLQGDSNKPQHF.

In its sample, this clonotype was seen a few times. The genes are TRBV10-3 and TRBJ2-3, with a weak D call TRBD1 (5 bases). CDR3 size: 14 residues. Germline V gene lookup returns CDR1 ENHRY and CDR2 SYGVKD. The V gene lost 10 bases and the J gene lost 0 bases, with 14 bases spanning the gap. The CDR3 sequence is CATGMAESTDTQYF. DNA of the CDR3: TGTGCCACAGGGATGGCGGAAAGCACAGATACGCAGTATTTT.

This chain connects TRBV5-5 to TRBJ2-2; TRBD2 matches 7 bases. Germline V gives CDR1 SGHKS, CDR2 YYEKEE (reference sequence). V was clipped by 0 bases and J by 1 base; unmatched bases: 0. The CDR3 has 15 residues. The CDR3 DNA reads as TGTGCCAGCAGCTTGGCTAGCGGGAACACCGGGGAGCTGTTTTTT. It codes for CASSLASGNTGELFF.

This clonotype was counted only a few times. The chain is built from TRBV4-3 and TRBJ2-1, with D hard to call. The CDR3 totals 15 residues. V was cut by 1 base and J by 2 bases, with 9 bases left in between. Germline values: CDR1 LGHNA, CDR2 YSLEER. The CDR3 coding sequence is TGCGCCAGCAGCCAAGGAGACCAGGCCTACAATGAGCAGTTCTTC. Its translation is CASSQGDQAYNEQFF.

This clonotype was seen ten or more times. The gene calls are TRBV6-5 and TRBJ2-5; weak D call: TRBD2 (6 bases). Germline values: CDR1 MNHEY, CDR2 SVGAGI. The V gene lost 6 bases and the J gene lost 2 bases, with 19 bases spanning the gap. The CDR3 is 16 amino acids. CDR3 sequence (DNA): TGTGCCAGCAGCCCGCCCCTGGCGGGATCTCAAGAGACCCAGTACTTC. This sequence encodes CASSPPLAGSQETQYF.

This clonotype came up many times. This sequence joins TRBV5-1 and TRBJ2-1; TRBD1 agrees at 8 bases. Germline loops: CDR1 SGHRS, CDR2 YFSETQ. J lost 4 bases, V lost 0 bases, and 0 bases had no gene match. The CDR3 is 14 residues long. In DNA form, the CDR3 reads TGCGCCAGCAGCTTGGGACAGGGGTACAATGAGCAGTTCTTC. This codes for CASSLGQGYNEQFF.

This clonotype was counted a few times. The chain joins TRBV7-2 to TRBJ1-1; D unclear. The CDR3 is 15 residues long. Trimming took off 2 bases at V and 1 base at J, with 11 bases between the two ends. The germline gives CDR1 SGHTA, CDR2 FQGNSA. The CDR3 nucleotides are TGTGCCAGCAGCTTACCAAGGGCGGGGAACACTGAAGCTTTCTTT. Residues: CASSLPRAGNTEAFF.

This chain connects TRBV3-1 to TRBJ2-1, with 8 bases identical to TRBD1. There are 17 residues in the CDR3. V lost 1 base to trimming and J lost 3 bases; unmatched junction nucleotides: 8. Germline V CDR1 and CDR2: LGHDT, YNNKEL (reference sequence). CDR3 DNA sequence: TGTGCCAGCAGCCAAGTTTCTTCAGGGGGCGGCTACAATGAGCAGTTCTTC. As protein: CASSQVSSGGGYNEQFF.

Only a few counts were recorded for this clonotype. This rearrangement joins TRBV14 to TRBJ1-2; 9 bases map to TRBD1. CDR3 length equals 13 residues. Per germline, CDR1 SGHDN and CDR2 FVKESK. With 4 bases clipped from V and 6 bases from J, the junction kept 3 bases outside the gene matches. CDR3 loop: CASSRDRAHGYTF. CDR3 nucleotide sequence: TGTGCCAGCAGCCGGGACAGGGCACATGGCTACACCTTC.

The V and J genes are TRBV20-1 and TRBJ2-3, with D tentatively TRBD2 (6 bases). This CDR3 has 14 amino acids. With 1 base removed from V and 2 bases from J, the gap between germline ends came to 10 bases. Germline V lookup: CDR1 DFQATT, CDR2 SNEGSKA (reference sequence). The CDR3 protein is CSARAGTPTDTQYF. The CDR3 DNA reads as TGCAGTGCTAGAGCCGGGACTCCCACAGATACGCAGTATTTT.

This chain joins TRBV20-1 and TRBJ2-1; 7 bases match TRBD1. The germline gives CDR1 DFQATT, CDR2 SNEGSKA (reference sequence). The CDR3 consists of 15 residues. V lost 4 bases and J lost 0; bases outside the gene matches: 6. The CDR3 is CSATGTVSSYNEQFF. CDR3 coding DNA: TGCAGTGCTACCGGGACAGTAAGCTCCTACAATGAGCAGTTCTTC.

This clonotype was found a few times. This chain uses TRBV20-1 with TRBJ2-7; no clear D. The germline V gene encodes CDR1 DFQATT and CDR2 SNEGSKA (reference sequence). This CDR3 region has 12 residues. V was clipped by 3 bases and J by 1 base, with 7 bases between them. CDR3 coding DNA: TGCAGTGCTAGTTTGGGGTCCTACGAGCAGTACTTC. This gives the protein CSASLGSYEQYF.

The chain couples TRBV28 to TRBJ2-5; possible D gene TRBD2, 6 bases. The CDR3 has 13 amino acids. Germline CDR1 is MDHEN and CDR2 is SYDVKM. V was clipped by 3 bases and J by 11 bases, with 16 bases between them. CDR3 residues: CASSFQAGEEQYF. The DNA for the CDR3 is TGTGCCAGCAGTTTCCAGGCCGGGGAGGAGCAGTACTTC.

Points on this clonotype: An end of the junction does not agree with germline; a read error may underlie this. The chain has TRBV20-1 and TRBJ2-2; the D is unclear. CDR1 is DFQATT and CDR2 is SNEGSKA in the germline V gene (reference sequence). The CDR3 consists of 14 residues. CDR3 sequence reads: CSARGLGKTAELFF. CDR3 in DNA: TGCAGTGCTAGAGGTCTGGGGAAGACCGCGGAGCTGTTTTTT.

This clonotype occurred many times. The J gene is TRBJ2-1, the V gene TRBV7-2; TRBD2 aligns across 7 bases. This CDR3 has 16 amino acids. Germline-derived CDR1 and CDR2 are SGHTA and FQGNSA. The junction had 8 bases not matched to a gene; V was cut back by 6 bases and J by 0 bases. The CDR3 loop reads CASSLSSGSSYNEQFF. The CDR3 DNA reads TGTGCCAGCAGTCTATCTAGCGGTAGCTCCTACAATGAGCAGTTCTTC.

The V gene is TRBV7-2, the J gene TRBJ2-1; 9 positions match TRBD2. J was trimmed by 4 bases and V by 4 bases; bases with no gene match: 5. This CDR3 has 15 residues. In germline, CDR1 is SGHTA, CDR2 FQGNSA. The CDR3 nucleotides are TGTGCCAGCAGCTCCGGACTAGCGCTTTACAATGAGCAGTTCTTC. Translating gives CASSSGLALYNEQFF.

CDR3 sequence reads: CASSYLPRDEQYF. Written as DNA, the CDR3 is TGTGCCAGCAGTTACCTCCCCCGGGACGAGCAGTACTTC. The chain carries TRBV6-5 and TRBJ2-7; D is unclear. CDR1 is MNHEY and CDR2 is SVGAGI in the germline V gene. V shed 2 bases and J shed 5 bases, with 10 bases lying between them. This CDR3 has 13 amino acids.

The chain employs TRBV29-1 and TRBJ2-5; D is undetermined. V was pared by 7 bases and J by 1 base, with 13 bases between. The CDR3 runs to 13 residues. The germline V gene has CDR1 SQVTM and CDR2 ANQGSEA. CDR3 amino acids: CSGGDGTQETQYF. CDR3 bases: TGCAGCGGGGGTGACGGAACCCAAGAGACCCAGTACTTC.